Sequencing of this TCR beta chain was carried out in a study of blood T cell repertoires in COVID-19. Trimming stripped 10 bases from V and 4 bases from J, with 20 bases between. Germline loops: CDR1 MDHEN, CDR2 SYDVKM. The CDR3 runs 16 residues. Clones were sequenced by immunoSEQ multiplex PCR, and TCRdb holds only the in-frame ones, with some missing. This sample carries under 350,000 clones, 80% to 90% of them seen once, and the ten largest clones take roughly 4.5%. There are a few counts of this clone. This TCR came from a man between 25 and 39 years old who had recovered from COVID-19. The sequenced sample was PBMCs or T cells enriched from blood (not recorded which). The V gene is TRBV28, the J gene TRBJ2-6, with D possibly matching TRBD1 (6 bases). As DNA, the CDR3 is TGTGCCACGCTCCGGGACATCCATCTGGGGGCCAACGTCCTGACTTTC. Protein product: CATLRDIHLGANVLTF.